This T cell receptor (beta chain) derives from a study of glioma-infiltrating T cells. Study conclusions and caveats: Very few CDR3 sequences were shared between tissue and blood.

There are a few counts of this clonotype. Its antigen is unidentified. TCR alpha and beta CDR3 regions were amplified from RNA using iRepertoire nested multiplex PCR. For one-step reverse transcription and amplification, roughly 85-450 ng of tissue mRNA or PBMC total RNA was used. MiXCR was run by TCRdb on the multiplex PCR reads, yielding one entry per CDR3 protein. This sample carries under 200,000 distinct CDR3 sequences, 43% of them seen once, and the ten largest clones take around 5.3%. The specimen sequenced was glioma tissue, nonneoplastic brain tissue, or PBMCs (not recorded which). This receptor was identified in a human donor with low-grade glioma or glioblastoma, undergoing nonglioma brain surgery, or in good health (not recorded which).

The CDR3 coding sequence is TGCAGCGTTGGTTTGGCAGGGTGGGCCGAGCAGTACTTC. Translating gives CSVGLAGWAEQYF. V gene TRBV29-1 combines with J gene TRBJ2-7; tentative D call: TRBD1 (5 bases). Germline V gene data show CDR1 as SQVTM and CDR2 as ANQGSEA. This CDR3 is 13 amino acids long. V was shortened by 4 bases and J by 6 bases, with 16 bases between the two germline ends.